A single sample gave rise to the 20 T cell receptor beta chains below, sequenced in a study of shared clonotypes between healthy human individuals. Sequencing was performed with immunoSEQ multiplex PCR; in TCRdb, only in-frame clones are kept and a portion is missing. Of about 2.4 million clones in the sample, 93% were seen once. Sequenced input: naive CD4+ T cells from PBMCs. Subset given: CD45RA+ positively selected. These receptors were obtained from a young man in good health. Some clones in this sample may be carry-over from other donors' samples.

The CDR3 DNA reads as TGTGCCAGCAGAAGGGACAGGGGAGTCGACGAGCAGTACTTC. Translated, it gives CASRRDRGVDEQYF. The rearrangement links TRBV7-2 to TRBJ2-7; 10 bases map to TRBD1. J was trimmed by 5 bases and V by 6 bases; bases with no gene match: 7. Germline V CDR1 and CDR2: SGHTA, FQGNSA. The CDR3 has 14 amino acids.

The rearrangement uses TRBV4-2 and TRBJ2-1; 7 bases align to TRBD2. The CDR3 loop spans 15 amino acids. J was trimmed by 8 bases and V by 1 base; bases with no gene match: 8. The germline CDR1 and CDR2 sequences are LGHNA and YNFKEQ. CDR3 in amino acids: CASSQAAGVVDEQFF. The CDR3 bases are TGTGCCAGCAGCCAAGCGGCGGGAGTAGTGGATGAGCAGTTCTTC.

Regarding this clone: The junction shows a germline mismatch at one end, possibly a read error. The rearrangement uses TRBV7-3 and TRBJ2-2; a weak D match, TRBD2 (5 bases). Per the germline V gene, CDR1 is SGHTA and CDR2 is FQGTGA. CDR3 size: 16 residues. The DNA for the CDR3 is TGTGCCAGCAGCCAAGTTTGGGTGGGGAACACCGGGGAGCTATTTTTT. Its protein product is CASSQVWVGNTGELFF.

The DNA for the CDR3 is TGTGCCACCAGCAGGGCCGGGGGTTTGGACAAAAACATTCAGTACTTC. Protein: CATSRAGGLDKNIQYF. The rearrangement joins TRBV15 to TRBJ2-4; D may be TRBD2 (6 bases). Germline values: CDR1 LNHNV, CDR2 YYDKDF (reference sequence). The CDR3 runs 16 residues. Trimming cost V 3 bases and J 3 bases, with 15 bases left between them. Together with reference TRBV15 and TRBJ2-4, the CDR3 gives the full variable domain: DAMVIQNPRYQVTQFGKPVTLSCSQTLNHNVMYWYQQKSSQAPKLLFHYYDKDFNNEADTPDNFQSRRPNTSFCFLDIRSPGLGDTAMYLCATSRAGGLDKNIQYFGAGTRLSVL.

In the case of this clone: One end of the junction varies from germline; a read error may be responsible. The CDR3 here is CASSPDIKGNYGHTF. CDR3 coding DNA: TGCGCCAGCAGCCCGGACATAAAGGGAAACTATGGCCACACCTTC. The chain couples TRBV4-1 to TRBJ1-2; weak D call: TRBD1 (5 bases). The CDR3 is 15 residues long. Germline CDR1 is MGHRA and CDR2 is YSYEKL.

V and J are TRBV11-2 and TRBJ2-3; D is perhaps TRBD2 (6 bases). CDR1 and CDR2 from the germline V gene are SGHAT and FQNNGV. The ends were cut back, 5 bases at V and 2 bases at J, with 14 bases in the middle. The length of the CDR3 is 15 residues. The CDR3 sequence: CASSSLTGATDTQYF. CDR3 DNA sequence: TGTGCCAGCAGCAGTCTAACGGGAGCCACAGATACGCAGTATTTT.

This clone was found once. The CDR3: CASSPGKTNYGYTF. The CDR3 DNA follows: TGTGCCAGCTCACCCGGGAAAACTAACTATGGCTACACCTTC. The gene calls are TRBV18 and TRBJ1-2, with D unclear. V was clipped by 3 bases and J by 0 bases, with 8 bases between them. The CDR3 contains 14 residues. Germline V lookup: CDR1 KGHSH, CDR2 LQKENI.

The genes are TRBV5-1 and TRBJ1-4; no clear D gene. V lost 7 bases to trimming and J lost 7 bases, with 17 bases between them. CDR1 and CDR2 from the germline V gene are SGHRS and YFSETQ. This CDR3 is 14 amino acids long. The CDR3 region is CASRKNNLGEKLFF. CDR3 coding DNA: TGCGCCAGCCGTAAGAACAACCTGGGTGAAAAACTGTTTTTT.

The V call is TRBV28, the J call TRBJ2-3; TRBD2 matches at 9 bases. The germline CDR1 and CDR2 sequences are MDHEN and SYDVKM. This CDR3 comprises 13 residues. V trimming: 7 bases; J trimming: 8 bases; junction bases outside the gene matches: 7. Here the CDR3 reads CASTTGLATTQYF. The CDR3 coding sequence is TGTGCCAGCACGACCGGACTAGCGACTACGCAGTATTTT.

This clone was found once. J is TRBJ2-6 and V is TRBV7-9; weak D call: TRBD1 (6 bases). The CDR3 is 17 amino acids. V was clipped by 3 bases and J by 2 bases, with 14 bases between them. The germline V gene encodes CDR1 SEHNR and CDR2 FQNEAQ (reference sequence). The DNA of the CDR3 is TGTGCCAGCAGCTTTTCTTATCGGGACACTGGGGCCAACGTCCTGACTTTC. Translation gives CASSFSYRDTGANVLTF.

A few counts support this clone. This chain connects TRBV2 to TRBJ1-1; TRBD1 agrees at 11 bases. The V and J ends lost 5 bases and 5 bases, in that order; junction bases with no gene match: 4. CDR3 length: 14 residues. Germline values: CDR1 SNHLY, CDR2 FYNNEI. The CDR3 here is CASSYRDRGTEAFF. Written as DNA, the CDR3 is TGTGCCAGCAGTTACCGGGACAGGGGGACTGAAGCTTTCTTT.

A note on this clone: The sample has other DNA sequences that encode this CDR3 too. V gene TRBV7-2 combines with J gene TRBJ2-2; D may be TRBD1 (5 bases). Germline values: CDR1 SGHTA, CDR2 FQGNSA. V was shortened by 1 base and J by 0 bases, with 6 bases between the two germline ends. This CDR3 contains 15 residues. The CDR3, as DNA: TGTGCCAGCAGCTTAGGACAGCCGAACACCGGGGAGCTGTTTTTT. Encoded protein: CASSLGQPNTGELFF.

The DNA for the CDR3 is TGCGCCAGCACAAAAATGGGAGGAGACACTGAAGCTTTCTTT. Encoded protein: CASTKMGGDTEAFF. V gene TRBV5-1 combines with J gene TRBJ1-1; D uncertain. The CDR3 spans 14 residues. CDR1 and CDR2 from the germline V gene are SGHRS and YFSETQ. V was shortened by 6 bases and J by 3 bases, with 15 bases between the two germline ends.

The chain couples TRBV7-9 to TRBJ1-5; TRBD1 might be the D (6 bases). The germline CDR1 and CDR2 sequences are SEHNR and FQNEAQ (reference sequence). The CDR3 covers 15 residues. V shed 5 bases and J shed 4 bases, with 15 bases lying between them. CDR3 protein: CASSAGQTMNQPQHF. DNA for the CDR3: TGTGCCAGCAGCGCCGGACAGACGATGAATCAGCCCCAGCATTTT. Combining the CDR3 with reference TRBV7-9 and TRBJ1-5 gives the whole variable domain DTGVSQNPRHKITKRGQNVTFRCDPISEHNRLYWYRQTLGQGPEFLTYFQNEAQLEKSRLLSDRFSAERPKGSFSTLEIQRTEQGDSAMYLCASSAGQTMNQPQHFGDGTRLSIL.

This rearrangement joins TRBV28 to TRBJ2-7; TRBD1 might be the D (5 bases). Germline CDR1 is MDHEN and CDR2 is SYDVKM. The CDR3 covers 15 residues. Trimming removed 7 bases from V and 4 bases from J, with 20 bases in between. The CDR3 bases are TGTGCCAGCACTCAACCTCATGGGGCAGCTTACGAGCAGTACTTC. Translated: CASTQPHGAAYEQYF.

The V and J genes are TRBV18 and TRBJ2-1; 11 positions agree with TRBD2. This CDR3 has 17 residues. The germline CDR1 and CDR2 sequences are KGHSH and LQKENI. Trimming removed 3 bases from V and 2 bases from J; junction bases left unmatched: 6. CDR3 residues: CASSPATSGGTYNEQFF. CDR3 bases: TGTGCCAGCTCACCGGCCACTAGCGGGGGTACCTACAATGAGCAGTTCTTC.

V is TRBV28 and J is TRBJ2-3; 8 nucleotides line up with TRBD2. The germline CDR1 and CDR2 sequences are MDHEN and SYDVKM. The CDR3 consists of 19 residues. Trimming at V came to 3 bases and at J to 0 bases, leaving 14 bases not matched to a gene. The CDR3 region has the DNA TGTGCCAGCAGTTTCCCGCCGGGCGGGAGGTTTACTAGCACAGATACGCAGTATTTT. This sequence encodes CASSFPPGGRFTSTDTQYF.

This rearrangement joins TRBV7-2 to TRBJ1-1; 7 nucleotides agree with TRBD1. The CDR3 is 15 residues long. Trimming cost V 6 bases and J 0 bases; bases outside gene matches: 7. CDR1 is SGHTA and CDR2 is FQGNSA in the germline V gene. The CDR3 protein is CASRAQGIMNTEAFF. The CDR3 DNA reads TGTGCCAGCAGGGCACAGGGGATTATGAACACTGAAGCTTTCTTT.

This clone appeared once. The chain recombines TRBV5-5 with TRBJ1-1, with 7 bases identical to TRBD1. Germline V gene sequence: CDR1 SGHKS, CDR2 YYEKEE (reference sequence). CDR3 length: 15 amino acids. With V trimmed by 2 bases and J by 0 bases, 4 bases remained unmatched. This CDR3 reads CASSFRQGVNTEAFF. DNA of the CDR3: TGTGCCAGCAGCTTTAGGCAGGGGGTGAACACTGAAGCTTTCTTT.

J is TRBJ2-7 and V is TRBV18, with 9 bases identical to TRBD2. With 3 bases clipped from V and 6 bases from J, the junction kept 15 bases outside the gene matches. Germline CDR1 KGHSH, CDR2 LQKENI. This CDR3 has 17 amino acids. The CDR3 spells CASSPSPPAGGPGEQYF. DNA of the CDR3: TGTGCCAGCTCACCCTCCCCCCCGGCGGGAGGGCCCGGCGAGCAGTACTTC. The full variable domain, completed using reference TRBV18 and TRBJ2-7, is NAGVMQNPRHLVRRRGQEARLRCSPMKGHSHVYWYRQLPEEGLKFMVYLQKENIIDESGMPKERFSAEFPKEGPSILRIQQVVRGDSAAYFCASSPSPPAGGPGEQYFGPGTRLTVT.